A single sample gave rise to the 10 T cell receptor beta chains below, sequenced in a study of PD-1 blockade in classical Hodgkin lymphoma (TCRdb year 2020). The meaning of the sample's time point label: cycle 4 day 1 (C4D1), after 5 to 7 weeks of nivolumab. Relapse after autologous stem cell transplantation had occurred in all trial patients, and cohorts A, B and C were distinguished by prior brentuximab vedotin exposure. A Miltenyi CD4+ T cell isolation kit was used for magnetic negative selection to purify CD4+ T cells from thawed PBMCs. The library was obtained by the immunoSEQ multiplex PCR assay. Entries here come from immuneACCESS through TCRdb and include only in-frame sequences with V and J called. Some clones fail to appear in such tables; in the studies checked, an unresolved V gene covers under half of the shortfall, and the cause of the remainder is unknown. Counted in this sample were some 15,000 clones; 65% to 80% of them appeared once. Of the sample, 1.5% to 2% falls within the top ten clones.

The source was CD4+ T cells from blood, collected before the fourth cycle of nivolumab. The receptors shown here come from a human donor with classical Hodgkin lymphoma.

The V call is TRBV5-5, the J call TRBJ2-6, with 7 bases aligning to TRBD1. The CDR3 length is 14 residues. Per germline, CDR1 SGHKS and CDR2 YYEKEE (reference sequence). V lost 0 bases, J lost 14 bases, and 8 bases stayed unmatched. The CDR3 region has the DNA TGTGCCAGCAGCTTGGAAACAGGGGAAGGGATCCTGACTTTC. This gives the protein CASSLETGEGILTF.

V and J are TRBV23-1 and TRBJ2-7, with D maybe TRBD1 (5 bases). TRBV23-1 is filed as an ORF, its function uncertain. V lost 0 bases and J lost 3, with 12 bases in between. There are 15 residues in the CDR3. CDR3 sequence (DNA): TGCGCCAGCAGTCAATCAGCAGGGTTTTTCTACGAGCAGTACTTC. Translating gives CASSQSAGFFYEQYF.

This rearrangement joins TRBV29-1 to TRBJ2-1, with D perhaps TRBD1 (7 bases). CDR3 size: 13 residues. With 4 bases removed from V and 5 bases from J, the gap between germline ends came to 12 bases. Germline V gives CDR1 SQVTM, CDR2 ANQGSEA. The DNA for the CDR3 is TGCAGCGTTGGGGCAGGGGGGAACAATGAGCAGTTCTTC. It yields the protein CSVGAGGNNEQFF.

The chain links TRBV6-5 to TRBJ2-7; 11 bases fit TRBD1. This CDR3 has 15 amino acids. The germline V gene encodes CDR1 MNHEY and CDR2 SVGAGI. The trim removed 5 bases at V and 2 bases at J, leaving 5 bases unmatched. CDR3 amino acids: CASSGPGQGAYEQYF. CDR3 nucleotide sequence: TGTGCCAGCAGTGGTCCGGGACAGGGGGCCTACGAGCAGTACTTC.

The chain joins TRBV11-3 to TRBJ2-1; a weak D match, TRBD2 (7 bases). CDR1 and CDR2 from the germline V gene are SGHNT and YENEEA. With 6 bases removed from V and 8 bases from J, the gap between germline ends came to 26 bases. There are 17 residues in the CDR3. The CDR3 region has the DNA TGTGCCAGCAGTGCTAAGGGGGAGGGCCCTCGAGATGATGAGCAGTTCTTC. Translated, it gives CASSAKGEGPRDDEQFF.

The chain links TRBV18 to TRBJ1-2, with D perhaps matching TRBD1 (6 bases). The CDR3 spans 15 residues. Germline V gene data show CDR1 as KGHSH and CDR2 as LQKENI. The V and J ends lost 5 bases and 7 bases respectively, with 20 bases between them. The CDR3 region is CASSRLYEGEPGYTF. In DNA, the CDR3 is TGTGCCAGCTCAAGACTCTACGAGGGGGAGCCTGGCTACACCTTC.

Here the CDR3 reads CASYPASGRGEQFF. Written as DNA, the CDR3 is TGTGCCAGCTACCCGGCTAGCGGGAGAGGTGAGCAGTTCTTC. The chain uses TRBV6-5 and TRBJ2-1, with 10 bases fitting TRBD2. V lost 8 bases, J lost 9 bases, and 10 bases stayed unmatched. The germline CDR1 and CDR2 sequences are MNHEY and SVGAGI. CDR3 length equals 14 residues.

V and J are TRBV5-6 and TRBJ1-5, with D perhaps matching TRBD1 (5 bases). The CDR3 is made up of 12 amino acids. The V end was cut by 0 bases, the J end by 7 bases, with 5 bases between. The germline gives CDR1 SGHDT, CDR2 YYEEEE. CDR3 loop: CASSLGDQPQHF. Written as DNA, the CDR3 is TGTGCCAGCAGCTTGGGGGACCAGCCCCAGCATTTT.

The chain recombines TRBV21-1 with TRBJ2-3; the DNA was not used to check the table's D call, TRBD1. TRBV21-1 counts as a pseudogene. The CDR3 contains 14 residues. The CDR3 protein is CASSKLDRGETQYF. The CDR3 DNA follows: TGTGCCAGCAGCAAACTTGACAGGGGTGAGACGCAGTATTTT.

This clone occurred a few times. J is TRBJ2-7 and V is TRBV7-2; D call uncertain. Germline-derived CDR1 and CDR2 are SGHTA and FQGNSA. V lost 2 bases, J lost 3 bases, and 2 bases lay in between. This CDR3 is built from 11 residues. DNA for the CDR3: TGTGCCAGCAGCTTATACTACGAGCAGTACTTC. Its protein product is CASSLYYEQYF.